Following are 2 T cell receptor beta chains from one sample sequenced in a study of blood T cell repertoires in COVID-19. Assay used: immunoSEQ multiplex PCR; TCRdb lists only in-frame clones, some missing. The sample contains approximately 170,000 clones, about 83% of which appear only once. Sequenced material: peripheral blood. These TCRs come from a young man with active or convalescent COVID-19.

The chain recombines TRBV29-1 with TRBJ2-1, with a possible D match to TRBD2 (6 bases). The ends were cut back, 0 bases at V and 5 bases at J, with 8 bases in the middle. Germline V gives CDR1 SQVTM, CDR2 ANQGSEA. The CDR3 has 13 amino acids. CDR3 nucleotide sequence: TGCAGCGTTGAAGAAAAGCGGGACAATGAGCAGTTCTTC. Protein: CSVEEKRDNEQFF.

J is TRBJ2-1 and V is TRBV24-1; weak D call: TRBD2 (5 bases). Germline V gives CDR1 KGHDR, CDR2 SFDVKD. This CDR3 has 16 residues. V lost 1 base to trimming and J lost 9 bases, with 18 bases between them. CDR3 region: CATSDFGKGTLGEQFF. DNA for the CDR3: TGTGCCACCAGTGATTTCGGGAAGGGAACTTTGGGTGAGCAGTTCTTC.